This TCR beta chain was sequenced for a study of blood T cell repertoires in COVID-19. Study in general: Sites in the United States, Italy and Spain provided acute and convalescent COVID-19 samples.

Trimming pared 2 bases from V and 4 bases from J, leaving 14 bases between. The CDR3 spans 15 residues. CDR1 and CDR2 (germline): SGHAT, FQNNGV. Method: immunoSEQ multiplex PCR; TCRdb's copy keeps in-frame clones and lacks some. The table includes around 120,000 clones, about 85% detected once. This chain connects TRBV11-2 to TRBJ1-2; D is unresolved. Material: peripheral blood. This clonotype originated in an elderly man with acute or convalescent COVID-19. The CDR3 reads CASSLYPGWLYGYTF. Here the CDR3 DNA reads TGTGCCAGCAGCTTATATCCGGGTTGGCTCTATGGCTACACCTTC.